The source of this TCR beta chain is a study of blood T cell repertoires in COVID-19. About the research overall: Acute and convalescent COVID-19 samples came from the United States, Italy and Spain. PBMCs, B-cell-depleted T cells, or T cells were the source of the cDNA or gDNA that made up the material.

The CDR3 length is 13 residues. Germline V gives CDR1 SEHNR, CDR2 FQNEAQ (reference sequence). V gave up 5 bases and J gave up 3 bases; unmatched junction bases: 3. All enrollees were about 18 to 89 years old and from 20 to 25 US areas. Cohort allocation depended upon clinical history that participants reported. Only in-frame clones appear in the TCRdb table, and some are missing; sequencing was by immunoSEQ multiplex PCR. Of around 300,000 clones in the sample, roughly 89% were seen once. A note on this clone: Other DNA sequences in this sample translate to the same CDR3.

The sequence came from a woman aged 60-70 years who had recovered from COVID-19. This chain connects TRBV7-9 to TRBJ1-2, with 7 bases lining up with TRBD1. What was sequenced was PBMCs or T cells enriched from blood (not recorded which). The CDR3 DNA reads TGTGCCAGCAGCCTCGACAGGGACTATGGCTACACCTTC. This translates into CASSLDRDYGYTF.